The 21 T cell receptor beta chains listed next were all sequenced from one sample in a study of OX40 agonist ivuxolimab in advanced cancers. The table came from immunoSEQ multiplex PCR; TCRdb's copy has only in-frame clones and leaves some out. There are more than 45,000 clones in the sample; about 88% occur only once, and around 1.5% lies in the top ten. The sequencing here drew on CD4+ or CD8+ T cells sorted from blood, taken in a trial of the OX40 agonist ivuxolimab. The receptors were gathered from an adult with an advanced solid tumor such as melanoma, head and neck, liver or kidney cancer.

The chain combines TRBV6-4 with TRBJ2-7; D not resolved. CDR3 size: 12 residues. Trimming shortened V by 8 bases and J by 3 bases, and 11 bases separated the two germline ends. Germline V lookup: CDR1 MRHNA, CDR2 SNTAGT. CDR3 protein: CASPSDRYEQYF. The CDR3 DNA reads as TGTGCCAGCCCCTCTGATCGCTACGAGCAGTACTTC.

V is TRBV18 and J is TRBJ2-2, with 9 bases that match TRBD1. The CDR3 is made up of 16 amino acids. V trimming: 4 bases; J trimming: 6 bases; junction bases outside the gene matches: 9. CDR1 and CDR2 from the germline V gene are KGHSH and LQKENI. Here the CDR3 reads CASSLMDRGVPGELFF. The CDR3 DNA reads as TGTGCCAGCTCACTCATGGACAGGGGAGTACCCGGGGAGCTGTTTTTT.

V gene TRBV19 combines with J gene TRBJ1-1, with a tentative D call TRBD1 (5 bases). Germline loops: CDR1 LNHDA, CDR2 SQIVND (reference sequence). The CDR3 is 14 amino acids. V lost 7 bases and J lost 3, with 15 bases in between. CDR3 coding DNA: TGTGCCAGTAAGTCCCCGGGGGGGGACACTGAAGCTTTCTTT. Protein: CASKSPGGDTEAFF.

The chain combines TRBV30 with TRBJ1-5; D gene ambiguous. The length of the CDR3 is 13 residues. Germline V gene lookup returns CDR1 GTSNPN and CDR2 SVGIG (reference sequence). Trimming took 5 bases from V and 6 from J, leaving 14 bases between them. The CDR3 is CAWDIGGGQPQHF. The CDR3 bases are TGTGCCTGGGATATCGGCGGAGGTCAGCCCCAGCATTTT.

J is TRBJ1-1 and V is TRBV19; no definite D call. From germline, CDR1 is LNHDA and CDR2 SQIVND (reference sequence). The V and J ends lost 6 bases and 8 bases respectively, with 19 bases between them. The CDR3 covers 14 residues. The CDR3 protein is CASSQGFGPAEAFF. The DNA of the CDR3 is TGTGCCAGTAGCCAAGGTTTCGGACCGGCAGAAGCTTTCTTT. The variable domain in full, completed from reference TRBV19 and TRBJ1-1, reads DGGITQSPKYLFRKEGQNVTLSCEQNLNHDAMYWYRQDPGQGLRLIYYSQIVNDFQKGDIAEGYSVSREKKESFPLTVTSAQKNPTAFYLCASSQGFGPAEAFFGQGTRLTVV.

The V call is TRBV7-9, the J call TRBJ2-5; either TRBD1 or TRBD2 may supply D (5 bases each). The CDR3 is 14 amino acids. CDR1 is SEHNR and CDR2 is FQNEAQ in the germline V gene (reference sequence). Trimming removed 2 bases from V and 3 bases from J, with 10 bases in between. The DNA for the CDR3 is TGTGCCAGCAGCTTAAGGGACGTTAAAGAGACCCAGTACTTC. Protein sequence: CASSLRDVKETQYF. Combining the CDR3 with reference TRBV7-9 and TRBJ2-5 gives the whole variable domain DTGVSQNPRHKITKRGQNVTFRCDPISEHNRLYWYRQTLGQGPEFLTYFQNEAQLEKSRLLSDRFSAERPKGSFSTLEIQRTEQGDSAMYLCASSLRDVKETQYFGPGTRLLVL.

The chain has TRBV7-2 and TRBJ2-1, with 15 nucleotides matching TRBD2. V shed 5 bases and J 12 bases; nucleotides not matched to a gene: 11. Germline lookup yields CDR1 SGHTA and CDR2 FQGNSA. The CDR3 runs to 16 residues. This chain's CDR3 is CASSPPGLAGGGVQFF. CDR3 bases: TGTGCCAGCAGCCCCCCGGGACTAGCGGGGGGAGGGGTGCAGTTCTTC.

The chain links TRBV6-1 to TRBJ2-4; 8 bases line up with TRBD1. CDR1 is MNHNS and CDR2 is SASEGT in the germline V gene. The CDR3 consists of 14 residues. V was pared by 7 bases and J by 7 bases, with 9 bases of the junction left unmatched. The CDR3 sequence: CASKGRQGRNIQYF. The DNA for the CDR3 is TGTGCCAGCAAAGGAAGACAGGGGAGGAACATTCAGTACTTC.

On this clone itself: This CDR3 is missing its conserved last phenylalanine or tryptophan, likely due to a read error. The DNA is left out, because the CDR3 cannot be placed on it with certainty; the CDR3 is given as TCRdb lists it. J is TRBJ1-4 and V is TRBV21-1; TRBD1, the table's D call, was not compared with the DNA. TRBV21-1 is assigned pseudogene status. The CDR3 comprises 13 residues, both ends counted. The CDR3 spells CASSKRSDRGRMS.

About this clone: The junction differs from germline at one of its ends, possibly a read error. The gene calls are TRBV28 and TRBJ1-2; 10 nucleotides agree with TRBD1. Germline V gene data show CDR1 as MDHEN and CDR2 as SYDVKM. This CDR3 is built from 12 residues. CDR3 DNA: TGTGCCAGCAGTTTAAGCGGGACAGGGGCATCCTTC. Translating gives CASSLSGTGASF.

The chain couples TRBV2 to TRBJ2-4, with 9 bases aligning to TRBD2. Germline values: CDR1 SNHLY, CDR2 FYNNEI. CDR3 length equals 17 residues. J lost 0 bases, V lost 2 bases, and 5 bases had no gene match. CDR3: CASSELAGILAKNIQYF. As DNA, the CDR3 is TGTGCCAGCAGTGAACTAGCGGGGATCCTAGCCAAAAACATTCAGTACTTC.

This sequence joins TRBV5-1 and TRBJ1-1; the D is unclear. The V and J ends lost 0 bases and 4 bases respectively, with 13 bases between them. Germline CDR1 reads SGHRS; CDR2 reads YFSETQ. The CDR3 runs 15 residues. CDR3 DNA sequence: TGCGCCAGCAGCTTGGGTGCCCGACGGAGCACTGAAGCTTTCTTT. This encodes CASSLGARRSTEAFF.

This clone was found once. J is TRBJ1-2 and V is TRBV27; TRBD1 is a possible D gene (5 bases). Trimming left V 0 bases short and J 5 bases short, with 10 bases between. The germline V gene encodes CDR1 MNHEY and CDR2 SMNVEV (reference sequence). The CDR3 totals 14 residues. CDR3 coding DNA: TGTGCCAGCAGTTTATCGCCAGGGATATATGGCTACACCTTC. It yields the protein CASSLSPGIYGYTF.

The chain recombines TRBV5-5 with TRBJ2-1; D gene unclear. With 5 bases removed from V and 5 bases from J, the gap between germline ends came to 11 bases. CDR3 length: 13 residues. Germline V gene sequence: CDR1 SGHKS, CDR2 YYEKEE (reference sequence). In nucleotides, the CDR3 is TGTGCCAGCAGTCCCGGCCCCCACAATGAGCAGTTCTTC. This encodes CASSPGPHNEQFF.

The chain carries TRBV29-1 and TRBJ2-5; D ambiguous. The CDR3 length is 11 residues. CDR1 SQVTM and CDR2 ANQGSEA come from the germline V gene. V shed 3 bases and J shed 6 bases, with 8 bases lying between them. CDR3 bases: TGCAGCGTTGATGTAGGTCAGACCCAGTACTTC. Its translation is CSVDVGQTQYF.

The chain carries TRBV5-8 and TRBJ1-2; D unresolved. This CDR3 comprises 13 residues. Germline V lookup: CDR1 SGHTS, CDR2 YDEGEE. Trimming cost V 4 bases and J 0 bases, with 7 bases left between them. CDR3 protein: CASSTGTNYGYTF. DNA of the CDR3: TGTGCCAGCAGCACCGGTACTAACTATGGCTACACCTTC.

The gene calls are TRBV6-1 and TRBJ1-2; D is perhaps TRBD1 (5 bases). Germline V gene sequence: CDR1 MNHNS, CDR2 SASEGT. The CDR3 is 14 amino acids. V was shortened by 3 bases and J by 8 bases, with 16 bases between the two germline ends. The CDR3 region is CASSDQWGSPGYTF. DNA for the CDR3: TGTGCCAGCAGTGACCAGTGGGGGTCCCCAGGCTACACCTTC.

The gene calls are TRBV19 and TRBJ2-5; 8 positions agree with TRBD2. The length of the CDR3 is 16 residues. Germline lookup yields CDR1 LNHDA and CDR2 SQIVND (reference sequence). Losses at the gene ends were 1 base for V and 1 base for J; bases not matched to a gene: 5. DNA for the CDR3: TGTGCCAGTAGTATAGGGGGTAGCGGGATCCAAGAGACCCAGTACTTC. Translating it yields CASSIGGSGIQETQYF.

Details on this clone: This sample also contains other DNA sequences that code for the same CDR3. The chain recombines TRBV10-3 with TRBJ1-5; 7 positions agree with TRBD1. With 4 bases clipped from V and 2 bases from J, the junction kept 5 bases outside the gene matches. The CDR3 loop spans 15 amino acids. CDR1 is ENHRY and CDR2 is SYGVKD in the germline V gene. CDR3 protein: CAISGQGGGNQPQHF. In nucleotides, the CDR3 is TGTGCCATCAGTGGTCAGGGGGGGGGCAATCAGCCCCAGCATTTT.

V is TRBV11-2 and J is TRBJ2-1; D call uncertain. Trimming stripped 3 bases from V and 5 bases from J, with 2 bases between. Germline V CDR1 and CDR2: SGHAT, FQNNGV. There are 11 residues in the CDR3. CDR3: CASSFNNEQFF. The CDR3 region has the DNA TGTGCCAGCAGCTTTAACAATGAGCAGTTCTTC.

The CDR3 loop is CASSNRGPYEQYF. CDR3 coding DNA: TGTGCCAGTAGTAACAGAGGTCCCTACGAGCAGTACTTC. The chain recombines TRBV19 with TRBJ2-7; no clear D. V was shortened by 4 bases and J by 2 bases, with 9 bases between the two germline ends. This CDR3 has 13 amino acids. CDR1 is LNHDA, CDR2 SQIVND, per germline (reference sequence).